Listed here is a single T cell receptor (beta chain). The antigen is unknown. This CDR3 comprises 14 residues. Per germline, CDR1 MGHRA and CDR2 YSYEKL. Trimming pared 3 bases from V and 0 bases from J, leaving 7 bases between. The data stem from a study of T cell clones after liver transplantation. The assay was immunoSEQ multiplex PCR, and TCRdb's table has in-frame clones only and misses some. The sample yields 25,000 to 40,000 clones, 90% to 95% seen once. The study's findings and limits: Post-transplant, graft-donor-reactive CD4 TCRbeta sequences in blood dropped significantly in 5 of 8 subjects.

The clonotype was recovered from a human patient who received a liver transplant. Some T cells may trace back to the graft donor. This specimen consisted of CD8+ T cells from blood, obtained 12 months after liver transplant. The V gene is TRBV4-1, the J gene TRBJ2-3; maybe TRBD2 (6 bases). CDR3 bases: TGCGCCAGCAGCCATGGGACTAGCACAGATACGCAGTATTTT. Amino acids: CASSHGTSTDTQYF.